This TCR beta chain was recovered during a study of shared clonotypes between healthy human individuals. Study-level results: Clonotype sharing across donors was expected to vary with sequencing depth.

V was pared by 0 bases and J by 4 bases, with 5 bases of the junction left unmatched. The CDR3 consists of 16 residues. Germline lookup yields CDR1 SGHRS and CDR2 YFSETQ. None of the donors, who were healthy HIV-negative adults, had recently had acute infections or vaccinations. Nashville, Tennessee was home to all donors, who were Caucasian adults. Only a few counts were recorded for this clone. Its cognate antigen is unknown. Repertoires were generated with immunoSEQ multiplex PCR, while TCRdb's copy carries only in-frame clones and drops some. The sample records fewer than 600,000 clones, less than 85% being singletons.

Sequenced: PBMCs. The receptor was derived from a woman between 40 and 55 years old in good health. Some clones in this sample may be carry-over from other donors' samples. The chain has TRBV5-1 and TRBJ2-1, with 9 nucleotides matching TRBD2. The chain's CDR3 is CASSLASSGVYNEQFF. The CDR3 DNA reads TGCGCCAGCAGCTTGGCCTCTAGCGGGGTGTACAATGAGCAGTTCTTC.